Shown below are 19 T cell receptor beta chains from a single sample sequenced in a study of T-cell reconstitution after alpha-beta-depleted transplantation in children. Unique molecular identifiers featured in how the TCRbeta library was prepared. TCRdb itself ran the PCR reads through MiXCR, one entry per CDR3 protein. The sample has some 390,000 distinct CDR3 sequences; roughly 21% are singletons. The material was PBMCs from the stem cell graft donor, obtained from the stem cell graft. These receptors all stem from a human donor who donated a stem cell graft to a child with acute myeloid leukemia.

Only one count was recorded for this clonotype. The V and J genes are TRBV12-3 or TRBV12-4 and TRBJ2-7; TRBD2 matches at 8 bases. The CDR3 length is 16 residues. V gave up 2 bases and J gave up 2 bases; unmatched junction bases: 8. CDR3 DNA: TGTGCCAGCAGTTTAAGTCTAGCGGGCTTTACCTACGAGCAGTACTTC. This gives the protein CASSLSLAGFTYEQYF.

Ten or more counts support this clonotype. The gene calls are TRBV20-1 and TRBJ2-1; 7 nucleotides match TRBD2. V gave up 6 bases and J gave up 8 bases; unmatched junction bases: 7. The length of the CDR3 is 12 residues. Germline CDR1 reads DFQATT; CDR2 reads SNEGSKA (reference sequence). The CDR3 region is CSAPFRGDEQFF. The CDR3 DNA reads TGCAGTGCCCCCTTTCGGGGGGATGAGCAGTTCTTC.

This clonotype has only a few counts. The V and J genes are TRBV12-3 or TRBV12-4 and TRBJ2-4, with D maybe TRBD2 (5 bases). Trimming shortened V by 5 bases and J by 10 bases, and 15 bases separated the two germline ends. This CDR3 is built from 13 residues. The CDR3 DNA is TGTGCCAGCAGTCCGACCCTGGCGGGTATTCAGTACTTC. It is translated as CASSPTLAGIQYF.

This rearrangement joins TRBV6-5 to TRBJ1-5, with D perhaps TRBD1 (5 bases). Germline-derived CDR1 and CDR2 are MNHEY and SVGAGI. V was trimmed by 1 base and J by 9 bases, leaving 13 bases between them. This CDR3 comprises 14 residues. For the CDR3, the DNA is TGTGCCAGCAGTTACTACAGCAGGGAAGGGCCCCAGCATTTT. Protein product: CASSYYSREGPQHF.

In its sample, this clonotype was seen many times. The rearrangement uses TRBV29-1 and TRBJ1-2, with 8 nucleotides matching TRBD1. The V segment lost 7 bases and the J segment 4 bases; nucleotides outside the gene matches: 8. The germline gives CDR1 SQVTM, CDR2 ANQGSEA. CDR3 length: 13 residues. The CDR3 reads CSAETGETYGYTF. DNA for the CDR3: TGCAGCGCAGAGACAGGGGAAACCTATGGCTACACCTTC. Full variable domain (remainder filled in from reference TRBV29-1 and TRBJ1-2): SAVISQKPSRDICQRGTSLTIQCQVDSQVTMMFWYRQQPGQSLTLIATANQGSEATYESGFVIDKFPISRPNLTFSTLTVSNMSPEDSSIYLCSAETGETYGYTFGSGTRLTVV.

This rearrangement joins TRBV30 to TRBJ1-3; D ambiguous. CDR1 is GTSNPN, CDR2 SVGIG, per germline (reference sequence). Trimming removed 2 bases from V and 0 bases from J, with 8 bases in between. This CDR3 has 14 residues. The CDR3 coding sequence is TGTGCCTGGAGTAACGTTCTCTCTGGAAACACCATATATTTT. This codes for CAWSNVLSGNTIYF.

The CDR3 nucleotides are TGTGCCAGCAGCTTGAACAGCATGAACACTGAAGCTTTCTTT. Protein sequence: CASSLNSMNTEAFF. The V call is TRBV7-9, the J call TRBJ1-1; D ambiguous. This CDR3 comprises 14 residues. The V and J ends lost 3 bases and 0 bases respectively, with 8 bases between them. Germline CDR1 reads SEHNR; CDR2 reads FQNEAQ (reference sequence).

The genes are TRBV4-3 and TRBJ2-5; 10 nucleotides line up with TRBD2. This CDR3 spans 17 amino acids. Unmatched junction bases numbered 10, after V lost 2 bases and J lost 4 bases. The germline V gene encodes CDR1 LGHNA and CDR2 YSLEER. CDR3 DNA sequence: TGCGCCAGCAGCCAATCCCTAGCGGGAGAACCGGGAGAGACCCAGTACTTC. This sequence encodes CASSQSLAGEPGETQYF.

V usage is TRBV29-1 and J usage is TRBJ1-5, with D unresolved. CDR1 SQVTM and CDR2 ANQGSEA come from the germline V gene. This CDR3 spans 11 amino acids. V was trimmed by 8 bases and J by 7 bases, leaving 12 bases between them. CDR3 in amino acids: CSNTPGQPQHF. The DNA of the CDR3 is TGCAGCAACACCCCCGGGCAGCCCCAGCATTTT.

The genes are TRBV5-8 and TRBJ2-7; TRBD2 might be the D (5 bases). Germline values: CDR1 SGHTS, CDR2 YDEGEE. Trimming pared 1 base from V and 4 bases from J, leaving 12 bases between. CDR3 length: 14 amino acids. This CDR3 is CASSLYRGAYEQYF. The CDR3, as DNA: TGTGCCAGCAGCTTGTATCGGGGAGCTTACGAGCAGTACTTC.

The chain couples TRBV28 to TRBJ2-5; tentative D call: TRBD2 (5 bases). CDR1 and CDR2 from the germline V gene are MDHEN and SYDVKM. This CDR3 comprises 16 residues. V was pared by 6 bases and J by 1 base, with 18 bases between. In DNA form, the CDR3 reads TGTGCCAGCAGCCCCCGGACCGGGAAACTCCAAGAGACCCAGTACTTC. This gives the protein CASSPRTGKLQETQYF.

This chain's CDR3 is CASSQEKFNEQFF. Written as DNA, the CDR3 is TGCGCCAGCAGCCAAGAAAAATTCAATGAGCAGTTCTTC. The rearrangement joins TRBV4-1 to TRBJ2-1, with unresolved D. CDR3 length: 13 amino acids. Germline-derived CDR1 and CDR2 are MGHRA and YSYEKL. V gave up 0 bases and J gave up 6 bases, with 6 bases separating them.

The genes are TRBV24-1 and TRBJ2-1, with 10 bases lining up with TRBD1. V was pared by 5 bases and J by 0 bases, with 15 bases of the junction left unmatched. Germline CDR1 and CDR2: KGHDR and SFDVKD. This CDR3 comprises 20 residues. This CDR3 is CATSGNTGTGVYSSYNEQFF. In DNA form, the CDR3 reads TGTGCCACCAGTGGTAACACCGGGACAGGGGTCTATAGCTCCTACAATGAGCAGTTCTTC.

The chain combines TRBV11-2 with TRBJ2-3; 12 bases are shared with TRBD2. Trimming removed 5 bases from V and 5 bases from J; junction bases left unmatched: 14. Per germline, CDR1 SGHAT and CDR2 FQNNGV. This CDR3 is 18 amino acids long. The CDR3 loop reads CASSVPPGLAGYIDTQYF. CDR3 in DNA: TGTGCCAGCAGCGTACCCCCGGGACTAGCGGGTTATATAGATACGCAGTATTTT. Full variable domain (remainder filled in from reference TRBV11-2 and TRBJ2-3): EAGVAQSPRYKIIEKRQSVAFWCNPISGHATLYWYQQILGQGPKLLIQFQNNGVVDDSQLPKDRFSAERLKGVDSTLKIQPAKLEDSAVYLCASSVPPGLAGYIDTQYFGPGTRLTVL.

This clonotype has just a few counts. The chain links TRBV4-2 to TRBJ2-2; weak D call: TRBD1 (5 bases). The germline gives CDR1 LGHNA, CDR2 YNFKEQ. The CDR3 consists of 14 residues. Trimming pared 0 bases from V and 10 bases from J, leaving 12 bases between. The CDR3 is CASSQEGLGAELFF. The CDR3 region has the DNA TGTGCCAGCAGCCAAGAGGGGCTAGGAGCGGAGCTGTTTTTT.

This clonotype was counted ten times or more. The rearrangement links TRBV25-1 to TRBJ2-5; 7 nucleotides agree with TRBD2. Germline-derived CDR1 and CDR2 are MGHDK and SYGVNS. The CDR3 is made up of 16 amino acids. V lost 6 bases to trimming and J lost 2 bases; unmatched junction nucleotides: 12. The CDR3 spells CASRASSGTNQETQYF. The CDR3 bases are TGTGCCAGCAGAGCATCCTCCGGGACTAATCAAGAGACCCAGTACTTC.

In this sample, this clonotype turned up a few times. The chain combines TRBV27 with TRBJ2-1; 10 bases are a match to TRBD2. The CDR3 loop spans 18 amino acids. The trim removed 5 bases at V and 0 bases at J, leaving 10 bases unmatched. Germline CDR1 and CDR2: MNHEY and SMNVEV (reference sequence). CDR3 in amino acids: CASSPRLAGHSSYNEQFF. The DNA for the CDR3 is TGTGCCAGCAGTCCCCGACTAGCGGGCCATAGCTCCTACAATGAGCAGTTCTTC.

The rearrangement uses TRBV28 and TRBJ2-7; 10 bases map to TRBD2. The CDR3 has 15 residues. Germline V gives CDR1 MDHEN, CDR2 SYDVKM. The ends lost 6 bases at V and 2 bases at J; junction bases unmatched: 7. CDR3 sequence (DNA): TGTGCCAGCAGGCTAGCGGGAGACCTCACCTACGAGCAGTACTTC. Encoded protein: CASRLAGDLTYEQYF. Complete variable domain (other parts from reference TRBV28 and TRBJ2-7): DVKVTQSSRYLVKRTGEKVFLECVQDMDHENMFWYRQDPGLGLRLIYFSYDVKMKEKGDIPEGYSVSREKKERFSLILESASTNQTSMYLCASRLAGDLTYEQYFGPGTRLTVT.

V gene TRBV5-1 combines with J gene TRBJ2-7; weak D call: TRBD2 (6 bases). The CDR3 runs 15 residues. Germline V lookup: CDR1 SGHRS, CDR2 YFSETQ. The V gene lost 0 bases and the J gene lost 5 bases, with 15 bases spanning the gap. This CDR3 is CASSLAGARGNEQYF. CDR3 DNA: TGCGCCAGCAGCTTGGCGGGAGCGAGAGGTAACGAGCAGTACTTC. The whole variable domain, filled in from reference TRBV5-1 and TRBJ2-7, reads KAGVTQTPRYLIKTRGQQVTLSCSPISGHRSVSWYQQTPGQGLQFLFEYFSETQRNKGNFPGRFSGRQFSNSRSEMNVSTLELGDSALYLCASSLAGARGNEQYFGPGTRLTVT.